The sequence of this TCR beta chain was determined in a study of blood T cells in healthy people across ages. V was shortened by 7 bases and J by 2 bases, with 8 bases between the two germline ends. CDR1 DFQATT and CDR2 SNEGSKA come from the germline V gene (reference sequence). The CDR3 is made up of 11 amino acids. Roughly 10 milliliters was the volume of peripheral blood drawn from each donor. Then a second PCR, running roughly 7 to 11 cycles, was carried out with a sample-barcoded 5' primer and a J-beta primer mix. Unique molecular identifiers of 12 random nucleotides labeled each cDNA. TCRdb recomputed calls from the 5' RACE reads with MiXCR, one row per CDR3 protein. The table shows 650,000 to 700,000 distinct CDR3 sequences, with about a third occurring only once.

The TCR comes from a woman at least 80 years old in good health. This chain joins TRBV20-1 and TRBJ2-5; no firm D call. Sequencing used blood. For the CDR3, the DNA is TGCAGTGGCCAGGATCAAGAGACCCAGTACTTC. Translated: CSGQDQETQYF.